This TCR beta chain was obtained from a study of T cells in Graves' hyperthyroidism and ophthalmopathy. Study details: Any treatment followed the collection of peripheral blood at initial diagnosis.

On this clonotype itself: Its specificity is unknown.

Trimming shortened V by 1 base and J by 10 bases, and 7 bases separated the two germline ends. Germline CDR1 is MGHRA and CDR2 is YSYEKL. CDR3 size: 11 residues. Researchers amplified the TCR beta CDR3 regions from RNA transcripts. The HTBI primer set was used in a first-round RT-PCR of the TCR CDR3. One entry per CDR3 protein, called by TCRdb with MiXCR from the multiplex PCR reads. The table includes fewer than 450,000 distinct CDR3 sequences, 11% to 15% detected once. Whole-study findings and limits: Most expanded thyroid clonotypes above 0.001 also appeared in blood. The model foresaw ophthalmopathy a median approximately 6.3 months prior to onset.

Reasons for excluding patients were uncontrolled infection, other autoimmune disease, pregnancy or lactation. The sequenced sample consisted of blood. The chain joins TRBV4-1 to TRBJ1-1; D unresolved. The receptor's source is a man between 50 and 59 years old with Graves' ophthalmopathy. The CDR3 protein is CASSQGRGAFF. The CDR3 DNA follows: TGCGCCAGCAGCCAAGGGCGCGGAGCTTTCTTT.